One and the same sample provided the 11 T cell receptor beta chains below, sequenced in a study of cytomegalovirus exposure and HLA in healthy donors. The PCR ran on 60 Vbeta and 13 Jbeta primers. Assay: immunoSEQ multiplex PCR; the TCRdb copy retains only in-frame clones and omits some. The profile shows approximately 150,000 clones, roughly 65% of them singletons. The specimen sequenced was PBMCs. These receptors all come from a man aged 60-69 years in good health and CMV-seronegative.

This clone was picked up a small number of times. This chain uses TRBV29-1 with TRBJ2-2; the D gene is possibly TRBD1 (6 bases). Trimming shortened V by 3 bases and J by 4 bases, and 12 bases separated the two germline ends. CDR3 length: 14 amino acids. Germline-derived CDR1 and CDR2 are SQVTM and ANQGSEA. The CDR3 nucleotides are TGCAGCGTTGATAGCAGGGGTCGCACCGGGGAGCTGTTTTTT. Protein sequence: CSVDSRGRTGELFF.

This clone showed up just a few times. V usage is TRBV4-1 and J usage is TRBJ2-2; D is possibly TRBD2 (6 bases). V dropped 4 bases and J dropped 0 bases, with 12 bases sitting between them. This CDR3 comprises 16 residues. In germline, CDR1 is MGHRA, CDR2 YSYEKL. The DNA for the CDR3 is TGCGCCAGCAGCCCTCCTAGCGAACCGAACACCGGGGAGCTGTTTTTT. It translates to CASSPPSEPNTGELFF.

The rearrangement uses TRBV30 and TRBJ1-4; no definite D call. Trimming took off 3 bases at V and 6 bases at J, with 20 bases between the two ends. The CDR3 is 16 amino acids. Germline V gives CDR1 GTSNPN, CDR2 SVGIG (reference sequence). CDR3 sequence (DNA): TGTGCCTGGAGACCGCAGAGCGGTGGTATAGATGAAAAACTGTTTTTT. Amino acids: CAWRPQSGGIDEKLFF. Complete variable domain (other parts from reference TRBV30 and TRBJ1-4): SQTIHQWPATLVQPVGSPLSLECTVEGTSNPNLYWYRQAAGRGLQLLFYSVGIGQISSEVPQNLSASRPQDRQFILSSKKLLLSDSGFYLCAWRPQSGGIDEKLFFGSGTQLSVL.

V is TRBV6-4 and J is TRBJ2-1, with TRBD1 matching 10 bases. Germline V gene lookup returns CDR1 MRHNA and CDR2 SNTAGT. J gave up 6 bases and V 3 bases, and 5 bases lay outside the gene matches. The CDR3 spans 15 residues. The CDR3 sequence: CASSDGGQGLNEQFF. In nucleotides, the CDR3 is TGTGCCAGCAGTGATGGGGGACAGGGGCTCAATGAGCAGTTCTTC.

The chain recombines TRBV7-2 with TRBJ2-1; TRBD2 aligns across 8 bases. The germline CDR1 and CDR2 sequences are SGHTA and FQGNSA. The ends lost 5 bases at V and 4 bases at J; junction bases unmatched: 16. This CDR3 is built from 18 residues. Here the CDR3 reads CASSHMEYGTRVYNEQFF. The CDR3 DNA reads TGTGCCAGCAGCCACATGGAGTATGGGACTAGGGTTTACAATGAGCAGTTCTTC. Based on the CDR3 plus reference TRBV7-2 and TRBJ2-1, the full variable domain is GAGVSQSPSNKVTEKGKDVELRCDPISGHTALYWYRQSLGQGLEFLIYFQGNSAPDKSGLPSDRFSAERTGGSVSTLTIQRTQQEDSAVYLCASSHMEYGTRVYNEQFFGPGTRLTVL.

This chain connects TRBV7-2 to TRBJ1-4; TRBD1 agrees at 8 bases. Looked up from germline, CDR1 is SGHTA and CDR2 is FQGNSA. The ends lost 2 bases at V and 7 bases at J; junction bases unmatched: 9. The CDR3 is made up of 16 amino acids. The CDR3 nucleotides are TGTGCCAGCAGCTTAAATTCAGGGGGCGTAGGTGAAAAACTGTTTTTT. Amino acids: CASSLNSGGVGEKLFF.

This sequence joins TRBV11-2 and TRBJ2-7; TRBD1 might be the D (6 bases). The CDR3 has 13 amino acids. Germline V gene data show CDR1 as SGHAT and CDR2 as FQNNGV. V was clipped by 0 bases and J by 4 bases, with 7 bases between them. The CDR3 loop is CASSLDRGYEQYF. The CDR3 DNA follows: TGTGCCAGCAGCTTAGACAGGGGATACGAGCAGTACTTC.

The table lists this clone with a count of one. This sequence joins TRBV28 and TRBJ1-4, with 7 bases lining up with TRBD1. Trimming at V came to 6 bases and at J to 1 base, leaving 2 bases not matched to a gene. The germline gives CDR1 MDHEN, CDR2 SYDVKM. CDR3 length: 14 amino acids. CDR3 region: CASSRTGTNEKLFF. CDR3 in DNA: TGTGCCAGCAGCCGGACAGGAACTAATGAAAAACTGTTTTTT.

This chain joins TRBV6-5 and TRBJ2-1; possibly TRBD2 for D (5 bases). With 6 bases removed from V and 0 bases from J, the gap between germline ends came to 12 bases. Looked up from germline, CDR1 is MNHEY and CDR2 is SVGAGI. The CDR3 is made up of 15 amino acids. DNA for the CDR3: TGTGCCAGCAGCGGACTGGGAAGCTCCTACAATGAGCAGTTCTTC. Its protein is CASSGLGSSYNEQFF.

CDR3 loop: CASSFDAGGYNEQFF. Written as DNA, the CDR3 is TGCGCCAGCAGCTTTGACGCGGGAGGCTACAATGAGCAGTTCTTC. The J gene is TRBJ2-1, the V gene TRBV5-1; 8 bases are shared with TRBD2. With V trimmed by 2 bases and J by 3 bases, 4 bases remained unmatched. The CDR3 is 15 residues long. The germline gives CDR1 SGHRS, CDR2 YFSETQ.

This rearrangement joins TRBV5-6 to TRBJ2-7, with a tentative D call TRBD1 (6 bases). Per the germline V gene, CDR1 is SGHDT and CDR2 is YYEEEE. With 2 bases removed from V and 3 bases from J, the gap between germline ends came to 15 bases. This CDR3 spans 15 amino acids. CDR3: CASSLAGTRLYEQYF. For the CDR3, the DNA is TGTGCCAGCAGCTTAGCCGGGACAAGGCTCTACGAGCAGTACTTC.